The clone carrying this T cell receptor (beta chain) appeared a few times. The data were obtained in a study of technical replicates of blood from a handful of donors. Profiling relied on immunoSEQ multiplex PCR, and the TCRdb table lists in-frame clones only, not all of them. The table lists some 48,000 clones, approximately 90% of them singletons, with about 3.8% in the top ten. Per the germline V gene, CDR1 is SGHRS and CDR2 is YFSETQ. The V end was cut by 4 bases, the J end by 7 bases, with 15 bases between. The CDR3 is made up of 13 amino acids. The material sequenced was PBMCs. The origin of this receptor is a human donor in good health. Some clones in this sample may be carry-over from other donors' samples. The rearrangement joins TRBV5-1 to TRBJ2-7; D possibly corresponds to TRBD1 (5 bases). CDR3 sequence (DNA): TGCGCCAGCAGCCCGGAAACAGGCCGGGAGCAGTACTTC. Translated, it gives CASSPETGREQYF.